These T cell receptor beta chains were read from a single sample in a study of cytomegalovirus exposure and HLA in healthy donors. The data were produced by immunoSEQ multiplex PCR, yet TCRdb's version contains in-frame clones alone and is incomplete. The data contain fewer than 250,000 clones, more than 80% of them singletons. The sample comprised PBMCs. These receptor sequences come from a man aged 30 to 39 in good health and CMV-seronegative. CDR3s include the opening cysteine and the closing phenylalanine or tryptophan.

j_gene,v_gene,CDR3aa
TRBJ2-1,TRBV4-1,CASSQDWAGGANEQFF
TRBJ1-2,TRBV2,CASSEGWTDYGYTF
TRBJ2-3,TRBV15,CATSGRTSGGTDTQYF
TRBJ1-4,TRBV4-1,CASSQGGGGIEKLFF
TRBJ2-4,TRBV6-1,CASSEDSKNIQYF
TRBJ2-7,TRBV11-2,CASSLGVAPVSYEQYF
TRBJ2-7,TRBV9,CASSAGNPYEQYF
TRBJ2-7,TRBV5-1,CASSLEGRGSVYEQYF
TRBJ2-7,TRBV28,CASSLGGQGISYEQYF
TRBJ2-7,TRBV7-9,CASSSTGGVSYEQYF
TRBJ2-7,TRBV7-9,CSSSLGWTGEQYF
TRBJ2-7,TRBV19,CASSPGGGSYEQYF
TRBJ1-2,TRBV6-5,CASRTGQGIYGYTF
TRBJ2-1,TRBV9,CASSRSGGAMNEQFF
TRBJ2-3,TRBV9,CASSVELAPSTDTQYF
TRBJ1-2,TRBV20-1,CSARGEGGYTF
TRBJ2-3,TRBV14,CASSPLRSGPARLNTDTQYF
TRBJ2-7,TRBV27,CASSLGARGEQYF
TRBJ1-5,TRBV28,CASSADTTPRSQHF
TRBJ2-1,TRBV7-8,CASSLPGLLNNEQFF
TRBJ2-5,TRBV5-1,CASSLGQGFRETQYF
TRBJ2-7,TRBV5-4,CASSLPGTSRYEQYF
TRBJ2-3,TRBV28,CASSLASGASTDTQYF
TRBJ1-2,TRBV28,CASSFQGAVYGYTF
TRBJ1-2,TRBV5-1,CASSTGQGGGYTF
TRBJ2-7,TRBV28,CASSFLAGGHEQYF
TRBJ1-6,TRBV2,CASSETPGDNSPLHF
TRBJ2-1,TRBV6-5,CASSYSVRDSYNEQFF
TRBJ2-5,TRBV5-1,CASSAYRGDRETQYF
TRBJ2-5,TRBV6-4,CASSEVSGAETQYF
TRBJ1-6,TRBV27,CAQQRRYSPLHF
TRBJ2-2,TRBV5-6,CASSFRDRGRTGELFF
TRBJ2-1,TRBV23-1,CASSHNRAINNEQFF
TRBJ2-4,TRBV6-5,CASSLTQGNIQYF
TRBJ2-5,TRBV4-3,CASSQSFRQYQETQYF
TRBJ2-1,TRBV2,CASSEEDRGVYGQFF
TRBJ1-1,TRBV11-2,CASSRRGGARAFF
TRBJ2-7,TRBV10-3,CAIREGGSAYEQYF
TRBJ1-6,TRBV6-6,CASSYSNPGLNSPLHF
TRBJ2-7,TRBV5-3,CARSLARGQGLYASYEQYF
TRBJ2-1,TRBV11-3,CASSLGHPNEQFF
TRBJ2-7,TRBV5-6,CASSLVQGTRHF
TRBJ2-1,TRBV28,CASSRAGTIVSEQFF
TRBJ2-5,TRBV7-9,CASSSEGTGQETQYF
TRBJ2-7,TRBV5-6,CASSLGTGAYEQYF
TRBJ2-7,TRBV19,CASSSVSYEQYF
TRBJ1-5,TRBV7-9,CASSLEGDGEVVAQHF
TRBJ2-7,TRBV11-1,CASSLRDRGSYEQYF
TRBJ2-7,TRBV28,CASSLGQTYEQYF
TRBJ2-5,TRBV9,CASSNRLAGEETQYF
TRBJ2-7,TRBV6-1,CASSLQGAQQYF
TRBJ1-5,TRBV7-9,CASSTHPNQPQHF
TRBJ1-1,TRBV2,CASSDWGPNTEAFF